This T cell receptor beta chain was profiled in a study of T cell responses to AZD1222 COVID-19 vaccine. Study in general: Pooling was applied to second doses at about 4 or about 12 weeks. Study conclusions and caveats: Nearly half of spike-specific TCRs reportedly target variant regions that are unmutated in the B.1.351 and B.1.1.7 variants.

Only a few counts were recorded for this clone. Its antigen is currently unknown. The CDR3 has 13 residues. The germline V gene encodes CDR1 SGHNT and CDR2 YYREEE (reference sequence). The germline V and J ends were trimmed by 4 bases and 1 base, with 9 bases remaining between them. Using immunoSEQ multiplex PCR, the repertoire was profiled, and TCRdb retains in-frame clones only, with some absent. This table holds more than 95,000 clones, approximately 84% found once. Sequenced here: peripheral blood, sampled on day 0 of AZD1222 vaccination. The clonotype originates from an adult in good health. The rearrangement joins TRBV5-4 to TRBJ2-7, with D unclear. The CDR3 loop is CASSLGRSYEQYF. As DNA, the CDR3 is TGTGCCAGCAGCCTCGGCAGATCCTACGAGCAGTACTTC.